Detailed here is one TCR beta chain. From germline, CDR1 is WSHSY and CDR2 SAAADI. Trimming pared 2 bases from V and 0 bases from J, leaving 14 bases between. The CDR3 runs 17 residues. The data were taken from a study of shared clonotypes between healthy human individuals. About 30,000 T cell genomes, or roughly 200 ng DNA, went into the sorted-subset replicate PCRs. Clones were read by immunoSEQ multiplex PCR, and TCRdb kept only the in-frame ones, dropping some. The sample lists around 1.5 million clones, approximately 98% occurring once. The chain is built from TRBV10-2 and TRBJ2-1; tentative D call: TRBD2 (5 bases). What was sequenced was naive CD4+ T cells sorted from blood. The sample's subset: CD45RA+ positively selected. The TCR sequence derives from a man aged 25-45 years in good health. The CDR3 sequence: CASSEPKLVDSYNEQFF. DNA for the CDR3: TGCGCCAGCAGTGAGCCAAAACTAGTCGACTCCTACAATGAGCAGTTCTTC.